This T cell receptor (beta chain) appears in the sequencing data of a study of OX40 agonist ivuxolimab in advanced cancers. Study as a whole: A partial response was reached by three patients: one with hepatocellular carcinoma and two with cutaneous melanoma.

Trimming shortened V by 4 bases and J by 12 bases, and 10 bases separated the two germline ends. Germline CDR1 SNHLY, CDR2 FYNNEI. This CDR3 spans 11 amino acids. TCRdb's table, derived via immunoSEQ multiplex PCR, lists solely in-frame clones and lacks some. The sample carries fewer than 85,000 clones, over 80% recorded once. The sample was CD4+ or CD8+ T cells sorted from blood, taken in a trial of the OX40 agonist ivuxolimab. The V gene is TRBV2, the J gene TRBJ1-5; maybe TRBD1 (5 bases). The receptor comes from an adult with an advanced solid tumor such as melanoma, head and neck, liver or kidney cancer. CDR3 residues: CASSARGLQHF. The CDR3 coding sequence is TGTGCCAGCAGTGCAAGGGGCCTCCAGCATTTT.